These T cell receptor beta chains were read from a single sample in a study of T cell responses to AZD1222 COVID-19 vaccine. Assay used: immunoSEQ multiplex PCR; TCRdb lists only in-frame clones, some missing. Of roughly 54,000 clones listed, approximately 88% are singletons. The source material was peripheral blood, sampled 28 days after the second AZD1222 dose. The receptor source for this set is an adult who received the AZD1222 COVID-19 vaccine. CDR3s include the opening cysteine and the closing phenylalanine or tryptophan. A D gene is named only where the DNA matches it firmly. Not all rows give a size; the values are once, few, many and, for expanded clones, a class.

clone_size j_call v_call d_call cdr3_aa cdr3_nt
- TRBJ1-5 TRBV6-6 - CASGGQGSTNQPQHF TGTGCCAGCGGCGGGCAGGGGTCCACAAATCAGCCCCAGCATTTT
- TRBJ1-6 TRBV2 TRBD1 CASKDREGSPLHF TGTGCCAGCAAAGACAGGGAGGGGTCACCCCTCCACTTT
- TRBJ2-5 TRBV5-4 TRBD2 CASSLGLAGQETQYF TGTGCCAGCAGCCTCGGACTAGCGGGGCAAGAGACCCAGTACTTC
- TRBJ2-3 TRBV7-2 TRBD2 CASSLTSGISDTQYF TGTGCCAGCAGCTTGACTAGCGGGATTAGCGATACGCAGTATTTT
- TRBJ2-7 TRBV6-5 - CASSYTRTGGEQYF TGTGCCAGCAGCTATACCCGTACGGGTGGGGAGCAGTACTTC
- TRBJ1-1 TRBV9 TRBD1 CASSVDPGQGSTEAFF TGTGCCAGCAGCGTAGACCCGGGACAGGGAAGCACTGAAGCTTTCTTT
- TRBJ1-2 TRBV5-1 - CASSFDWANYGYTF TGCGCCAGCAGCTTCGACTGGGCTAACTATGGCTACACCTTC
once TRBJ2-2 TRBV21-1 - CASQQTLNVGQNTGELFF TGTGCCAGCCAGCAAACCCTTAATGTGGGGCAGAACACCGGGGAGCTGTTTTTT
- TRBJ1-2 TRBV6-1 - CASSDRQNYGYTF TGTGCCAGCAGTGATCGACAGAACTATGGCTACACCTTC
- TRBJ1-1 TRBV5-4 - CASSFAGGNTEAFF TGTGCCAGCAGCTTCGCGGGGGGGAACACTGAAGCTTTCTTT
- TRBJ2-7 TRBV5-5 TRBD1 CASSPVGGQGIYEQYF TGTGCCAGCAGCCCCGTAGGGGGACAGGGGATTTACGAGCAGTACTTC
- TRBJ1-2 TRBV21-1 - CATGPLKDPYGYTF TGTGCCACCGGGCCCCTAAAGGATCCCTATGGCTACACCTTC
- TRBJ2-7 TRBV7-2 - CASSSGRGYEQYF TGTGCCAGCAGCTCAGGACGGGGATACGAGCAGTACTTC
- TRBJ1-1 TRBV5-1 TRBD1 CASSYQTGMNTEAFF TGCGCCAGCAGCTACCAGACAGGGATGAACACTGAAGCTTTCTTT
- TRBJ1-1 TRBV7-9 - CASSAAPADEAFF TGTGCCAGCAGCGCGGCTCCAGCTGACGAAGCTTTCTTT
- TRBJ1-2 TRBV27 TRBD1 CASGVTGIRYTF TGTGCCAGCGGAGTGACAGGGATTCGCTACACCTTC
- TRBJ2-7 TRBV21-1 - CASSSSGRTEEQYF TGTGCCAGCAGCAGTAGCGGGAGAACGGAGGAGCAGTACTTC
- TRBJ2-5 TRBV5-5 - CASSLRGERTQYF TGTGCCAGCAGCTTGAGAGGGGAGAGGACCCAGTACTTC
few TRBJ2-2 TRBV5-1 TRBD2 CASSQSAGARTGELFF TGCGCCAGCAGCCAATCAGCGGGAGCGCGCACCGGGGAGCTGTTTTTT
once TRBJ1-1 TRBV18 - CASSPRGRANTEAFF TGTGCCAGCTCACCACGCGGGAGGGCGAACACTGAAGCTTTCTTT
- TRBJ1-2 TRBV7-8 - CASSLERDYGYTF TGTGCCAGCAGCTTAGAAAGGGACTATGGCTACACCTTC
once TRBJ1-1 TRBV15 TRBD1 CATRDPGQTTEAFF TGTGCCACCAGAGACCCGGGACAGACCACTGAAGCTTTCTTT
- TRBJ1-6 TRBV3-1/TRBV3-2 TRBD1 CASSDRAKNSPLHF TGTGCCAGCAGCGACAGGGCGAAGAATTCACCCCTCCACTTT
- TRBJ2-5 TRBV30 TRBD1 CAWSTGVGTQYF TGTGCCTGGAGTACAGGGGTTGGGACCCAGTACTTC
- TRBJ2-2 TRBV21-1 - CASSKTGTLNTGELFF TGTGCCAGCAGCAAGACCGGGACACTAAACACCGGGGAGCTGTTTTTT
- TRBJ2-1 TRBV5-6 - CASSLAKRARGENEQFF TGTGCCAGCAGCTTGGCCAAAAGGGCAAGAGGGGAAAATGAGCAGTTCTTC
- TRBJ1-3 TRBV3-1/TRBV3-2 - CASSQDGARGWGTIYF TGTGCCAGCAGCCAAGATGGAGCCAGGGGCTGGGGCACCATATATTTT
few TRBJ2-1 TRBV2 TRBD2 CARGRAGGVDNEQFF TGTGCCAGAGGGAGAGCGGGAGGGGTCGACAATGAGCAGTTCTTC
few TRBJ1-6 TRBV18 - CASSQTVGDNSPLHF TGTGCCAGCTCGCAGACGGTTGGGGATAATTCACCCCTCCACTTT
- TRBJ1-2 TRBV2 - CASSFSRGEGGYTF TGTGCCAGCAGTTTTAGTAGGGGGGAAGGTGGCTACACCTTC
- TRBJ1-2 TRBV5-8 - CASSLVGPSGYTF TGTGCCAGCAGCTTGGTGGGTCCCAGTGGCTACACCTTC
once TRBJ2-1 TRBV1 - CTSSQPTSGTYNEQFF TGCACCAGCAGCCAACCCACTAGCGGGACCTACAATGAGCAGTTCTTC
- TRBJ2-1 TRBV7-9 TRBD2 CASSTSGSYNEQFF TGTGCCAGCTCTACTAGCGGGAGCTACAATGAGCAGTTCTTC
- TRBJ1-1 TRBV27 - CASSLQGMNTEAFF TGTGCCAGCAGTTTGCAGGGCATGAACACTGAAGCTTTCTTT
- TRBJ1-6 TRBV30 - CAWSRGAESPLHF TGTGCCTGGAGTCGGGGGGCTGAATCACCCCTCCACTTT
- TRBJ2-7 TRBV4-1 - CASSQETPPSYEQYF TGCGCCAGCAGCCAAGAAACACCACCAAGCTACGAGCAGTACTTC
- TRBJ1-5 TRBV12-2 - CASRLESLTAYSNQPQHF TGTGCAAGTCGCTTAGAAAGCTTGACAGCTTATAGCAATCAGCCCCAGCATTTT
- TRBJ1-2 TRBV5-1 - CASSFGGDYGYTF TGCGCCAGCAGCTTTGGGGGGGACTATGGCTACACCTTC
- TRBJ2-1 TRBV7-3 - CASSPLGGDWQFF TGTGCCAGCAGCCCCTTAGGGGGTGACTGGCAGTTCTTC
- TRBJ2-7 TRBV5-1 TRBD2 CASTSSGGSYEQYF TGCGCCAGCACGTCTAGCGGGGGGTCCTACGAGCAGTACTTC
- TRBJ1-2 TRBV6-2/TRBV6-3 - CASSYGRYGYTF TGTGCCAGCAGTTACGGTCGATACGGCTACACCTTC
- TRBJ2-3 TRBV7-2 - CASSLARQRTTDTQYF TGTGCCAGCAGCTTAGCCCGACAGAGAACCACAGATACGCAGTATTTT
- TRBJ2-5 TRBV10-3 - CAISESSTIRAETQYF TGTGCCATCAGTGAGTCGAGCACTATCCGCGCGGAGACCCAGTACTTC
- TRBJ1-1 TRBV4-1 TRBD1 CASSQEAPGTGVQAEAFF TGCGCCAGCAGCCAAGAGGCCCCGGGGACAGGGGTTCAGGCTGAAGCTTTCTTT
- TRBJ2-7 TRBV6-2/TRBV6-3 TRBD1 CASSSSTGVEQYF TGTGCCAGCAGTAGTTCTACAGGGGTCGAGCAGTACTTC
- TRBJ1-2 TRBV14 - CASSQELGAPFSYTF TGTGCCAGCAGCCAAGAACTCGGGGCCCCTTTCTCCTACACCTTC
- TRBJ2-1 TRBV4-1 - CASSQEGTRNEQFF TGCGCCAGCAGCCAAGAAGGGACAAGAAATGAGCAGTTCTTC
- TRBJ1-6 TRBV5-1 - CASSFGQPSSYNSPLHF TGCGCCAGCAGTTTCGGACAGCCGAGCTCCTATAATTCACCCCTCCACTTT
- TRBJ1-5 TRBV28 TRBD1 CASSSYPRGRISQPQHF TGTGCCAGCAGTTCCTATCCTAGGGGGCGTATTAGTCAGCCCCAGCATTTT
- TRBJ2-7 TRBV6-5 - CASNRDLQRYEQYF TGTGCCAGCAATAGGGACTTACAAAGGTACGAGCAGTACTTC
- TRBJ1-1 TRBV6-5 - CASSYDGGVSTEAFF TGTGCCAGCAGTTACGACGGGGGCGTATCGACTGAAGCTTTCTTT
- TRBJ2-1 TRBV7-8 - CASSQLGGAGFF TGTGCCAGCAGCCAGCTGGGGGGGGCCGGGTTCTTC
- TRBJ2-1 TRBV5-4 TRBD2 CASSHKAGGPNEQFF TGTGCCAGCAGCCATAAAGCGGGAGGGCCAAATGAGCAGTTCTTC
- TRBJ1-1 TRBV4-2 - CASSQVEGTEAFF TGTGCCAGCAGCCAAGTGGAGGGCACTGAAGCTTTCTTT
- TRBJ1-3 TRBV21-1 - CASRRDRGQIGTSGNTIYF TGTGCCAGCAGACGGGACAGGGGGCAGATTGGGACCTCTGGAAACACCATATATTTT
- TRBJ1-6 TRBV6-4 TRBD1 CASSGDRVGSPLHF TGTGCCAGCAGTGGGGACAGGGTTGGATCACCCCTCCACTTT
- TRBJ2-3 TRBV3-1/TRBV3-2 - CASSQDGGEDTQYF TGTGCCAGCAGCCAAGACGGGGGTGAAGATACGCAGTATTTT
- TRBJ2-3 TRBV7-7 - CASSLGASPSDTQYF TGTGCTAGCAGCTTGGGGGCTAGCCCCTCAGATACGCAGTATTTT
few TRBJ2-5 TRBV5-4 - CASSEEGPRGTQYF TGTGCCAGCAGCGAGGAAGGGCCCAGGGGGACCCAGTACTTC
- TRBJ2-2 TRBV4-3 TRBD1 CASSRLQGATGELFF TGCGCCAGCAGTCGTCTGCAGGGGGCGACCGGGGAGCTGTTTTTT